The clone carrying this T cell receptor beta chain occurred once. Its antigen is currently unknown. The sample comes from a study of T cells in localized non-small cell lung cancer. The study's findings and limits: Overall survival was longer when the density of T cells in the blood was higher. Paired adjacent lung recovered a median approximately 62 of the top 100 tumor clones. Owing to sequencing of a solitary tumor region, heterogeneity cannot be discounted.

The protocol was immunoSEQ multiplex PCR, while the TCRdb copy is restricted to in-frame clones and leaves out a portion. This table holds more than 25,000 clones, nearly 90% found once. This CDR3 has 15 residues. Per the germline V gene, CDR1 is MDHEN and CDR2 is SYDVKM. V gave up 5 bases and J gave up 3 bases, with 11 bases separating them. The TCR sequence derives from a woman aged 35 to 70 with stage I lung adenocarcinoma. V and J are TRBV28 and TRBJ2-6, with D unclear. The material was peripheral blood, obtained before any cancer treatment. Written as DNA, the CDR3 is TGTGCCAGCAGTCCCCCTGGAGTTGGGGCCAACGTCCTGACTTTC. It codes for CASSPPGVGANVLTF.